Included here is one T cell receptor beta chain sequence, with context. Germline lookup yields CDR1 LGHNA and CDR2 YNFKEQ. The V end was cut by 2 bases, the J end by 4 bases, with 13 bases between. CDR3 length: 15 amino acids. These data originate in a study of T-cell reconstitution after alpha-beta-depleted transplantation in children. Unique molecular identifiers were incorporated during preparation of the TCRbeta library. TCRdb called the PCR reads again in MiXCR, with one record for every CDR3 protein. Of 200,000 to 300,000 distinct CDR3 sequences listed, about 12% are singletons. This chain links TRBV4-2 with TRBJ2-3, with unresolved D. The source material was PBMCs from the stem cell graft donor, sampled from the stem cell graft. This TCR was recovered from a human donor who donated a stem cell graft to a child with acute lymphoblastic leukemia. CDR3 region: CASSQTASGPDTQYF. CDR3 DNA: TGTGCCAGCAGCCAAACGGCCTCGGGCCCAGATACGCAGTATTTT.